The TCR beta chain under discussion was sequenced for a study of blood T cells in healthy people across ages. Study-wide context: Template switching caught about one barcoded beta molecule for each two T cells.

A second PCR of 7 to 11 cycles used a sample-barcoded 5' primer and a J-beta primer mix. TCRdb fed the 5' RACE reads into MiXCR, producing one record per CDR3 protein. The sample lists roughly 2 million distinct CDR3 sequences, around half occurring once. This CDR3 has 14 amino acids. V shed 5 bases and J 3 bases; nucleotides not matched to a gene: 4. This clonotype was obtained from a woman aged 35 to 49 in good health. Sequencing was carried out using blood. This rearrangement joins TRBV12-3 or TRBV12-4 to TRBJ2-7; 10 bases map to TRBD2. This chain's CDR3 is CASSVGLAVYEQYF. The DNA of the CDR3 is TGTGCCAGCAGTGTCGGACTAGCGGTCTACGAGCAGTACTTC.